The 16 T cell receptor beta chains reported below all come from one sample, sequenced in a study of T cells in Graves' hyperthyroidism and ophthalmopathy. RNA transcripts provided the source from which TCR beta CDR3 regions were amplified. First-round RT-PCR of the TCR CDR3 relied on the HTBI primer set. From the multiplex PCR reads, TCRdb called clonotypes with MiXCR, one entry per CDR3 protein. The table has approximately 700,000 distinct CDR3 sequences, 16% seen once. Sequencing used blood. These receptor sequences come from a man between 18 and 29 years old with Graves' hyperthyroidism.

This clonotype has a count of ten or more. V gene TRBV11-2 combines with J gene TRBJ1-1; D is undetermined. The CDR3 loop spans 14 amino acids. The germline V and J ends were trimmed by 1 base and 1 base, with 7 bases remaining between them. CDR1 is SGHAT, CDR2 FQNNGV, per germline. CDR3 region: CASSLGLANTEAFF. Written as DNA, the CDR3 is TGTGCCAGCAGCTTAGGTCTAGCGAACACTGAAGCTTTCTTT.

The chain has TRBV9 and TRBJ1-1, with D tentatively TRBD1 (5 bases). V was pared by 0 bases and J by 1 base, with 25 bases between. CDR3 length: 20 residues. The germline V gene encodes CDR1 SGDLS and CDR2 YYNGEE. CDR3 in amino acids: CASSVAKDLIAGRANTEAFF. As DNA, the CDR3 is TGTGCCAGCAGCGTAGCTAAAGACTTGATCGCAGGCAGGGCGAACACTGAAGCTTTCTTT. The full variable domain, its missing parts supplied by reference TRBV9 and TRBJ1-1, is DSGVTQTPKHLITATGQRVTLRCSPRSGDLSVYWYQQSLDQGLQFLIQYYNGEERAKGNILERFSAQQFPDLHSELNLSSLELGDSALYFCASSVAKDLIAGRANTEAFFGQGTRLTVV.

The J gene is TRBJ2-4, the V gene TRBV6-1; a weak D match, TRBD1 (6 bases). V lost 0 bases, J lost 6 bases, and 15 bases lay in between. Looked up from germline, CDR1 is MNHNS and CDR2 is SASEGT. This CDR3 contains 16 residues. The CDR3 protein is CASSEALGAGLNIQYF. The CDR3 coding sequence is TGTGCCAGCAGTGAAGCGTTGGGGGCCGGGCTAAACATTCAGTACTTC.

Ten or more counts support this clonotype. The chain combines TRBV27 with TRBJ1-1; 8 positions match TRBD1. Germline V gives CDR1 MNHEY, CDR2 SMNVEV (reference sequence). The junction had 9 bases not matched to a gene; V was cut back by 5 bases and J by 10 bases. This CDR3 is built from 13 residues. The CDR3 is CASSPLDRAGAFF. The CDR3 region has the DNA TGTGCCAGCAGTCCCCTGGACAGGGCGGGAGCTTTCTTT.

The CDR3 is CASRGGLGENNTGELFF. CDR3 sequence (DNA): TGTGCCAGCAGAGGGGGTCTCGGGGAGAATAACACCGGGGAGCTGTTTTTT. The chain employs TRBV7-9 and TRBJ2-2; weak D call: TRBD1 (6 bases). This CDR3 is 17 amino acids long. With 6 bases removed from V and 2 bases from J, the gap between germline ends came to 19 bases. Germline assignment: CDR1 SEHNR and CDR2 FQNEAQ (reference sequence).

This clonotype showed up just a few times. CDR3 nucleotides: TGCGCCAGCAGCCAGGCCTTCTCTGACGAGCAGTACTTC. The encoded protein is CASSQAFSDEQYF. The V and J genes are TRBV4-1 and TRBJ2-7, with D unresolved. CDR1 is MGHRA and CDR2 is YSYEKL in the germline V gene. CDR3 size: 13 residues. V was trimmed by 3 bases and J by 5 bases, leaving 11 bases between them.

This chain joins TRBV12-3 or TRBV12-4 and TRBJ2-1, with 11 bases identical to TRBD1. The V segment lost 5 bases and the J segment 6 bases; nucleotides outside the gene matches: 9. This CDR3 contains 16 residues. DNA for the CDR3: TGTGCCAGCAGTCCCCCGCCGGGACAGGGGGGCAATGAGCAGTTCTTC. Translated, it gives CASSPPPGQGGNEQFF.

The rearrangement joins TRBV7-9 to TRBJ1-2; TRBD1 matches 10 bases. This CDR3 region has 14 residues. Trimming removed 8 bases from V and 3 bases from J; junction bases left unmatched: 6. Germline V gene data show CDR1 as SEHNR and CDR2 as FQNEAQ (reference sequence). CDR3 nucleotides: TGTGCCAGCGGAACCGGGACAGGGGACTATGGCTACACCTTC. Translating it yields CASGTGTGDYGYTF.

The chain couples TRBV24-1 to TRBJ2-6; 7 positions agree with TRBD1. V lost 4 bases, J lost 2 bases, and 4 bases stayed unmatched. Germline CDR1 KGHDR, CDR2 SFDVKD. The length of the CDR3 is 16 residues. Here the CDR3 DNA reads TGTGCCACCAGTGACGATACAGGGGCTGGGGCCAACGTCCTGACTTTC. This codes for CATSDDTGAGANVLTF.

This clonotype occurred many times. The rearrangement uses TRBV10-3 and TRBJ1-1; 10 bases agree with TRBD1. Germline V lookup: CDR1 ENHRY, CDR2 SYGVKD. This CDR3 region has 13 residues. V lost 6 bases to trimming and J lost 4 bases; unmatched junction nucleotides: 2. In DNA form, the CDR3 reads TGTGCCATCAGCCGGGACAGGGGCACTGAAGCTTTCTTT. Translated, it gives CAISRDRGTEAFF.

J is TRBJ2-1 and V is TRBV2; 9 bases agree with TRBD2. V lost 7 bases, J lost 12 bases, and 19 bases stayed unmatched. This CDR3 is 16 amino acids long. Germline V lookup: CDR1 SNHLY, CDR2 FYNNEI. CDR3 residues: CASNSRRTSDPPGQFF. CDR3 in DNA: TGTGCCAGCAACAGCCGGAGGACTAGCGATCCCCCTGGGCAGTTCTTC.

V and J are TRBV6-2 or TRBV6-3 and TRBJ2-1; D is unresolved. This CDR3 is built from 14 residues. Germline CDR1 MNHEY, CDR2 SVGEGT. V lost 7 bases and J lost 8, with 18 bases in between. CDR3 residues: CASNQAAPRDEQFF. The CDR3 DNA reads TGTGCCAGCAACCAAGCAGCCCCGAGAGATGAGCAGTTCTTC.

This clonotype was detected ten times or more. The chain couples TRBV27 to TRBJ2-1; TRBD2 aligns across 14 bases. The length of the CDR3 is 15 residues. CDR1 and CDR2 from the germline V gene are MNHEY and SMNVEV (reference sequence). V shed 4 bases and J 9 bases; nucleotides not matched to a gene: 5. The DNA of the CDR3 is TGTGCCAGCAGTTCTCCGACTAGCGGGAGGGGTGAGCAGTTCTTC. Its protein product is CASSSPTSGRGEQFF.

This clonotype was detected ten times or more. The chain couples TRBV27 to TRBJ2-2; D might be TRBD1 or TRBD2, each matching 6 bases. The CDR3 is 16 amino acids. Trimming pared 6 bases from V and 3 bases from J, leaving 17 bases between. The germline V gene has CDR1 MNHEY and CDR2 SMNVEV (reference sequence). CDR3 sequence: CASRAGGGADTGELFF. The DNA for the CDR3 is TGTGCCAGCAGAGCCGGAGGGGGTGCAGACACCGGGGAGCTGTTTTTT.

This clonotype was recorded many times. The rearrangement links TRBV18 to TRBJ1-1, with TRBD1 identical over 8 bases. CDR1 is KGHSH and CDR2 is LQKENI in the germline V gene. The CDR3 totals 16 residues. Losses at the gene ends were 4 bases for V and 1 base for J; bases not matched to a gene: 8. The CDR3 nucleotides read TGTGCCAGCTCACACGGGACAGGCCTCCCGAACACTGAAGCTTTCTTT. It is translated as CASSHGTGLPNTEAFF.

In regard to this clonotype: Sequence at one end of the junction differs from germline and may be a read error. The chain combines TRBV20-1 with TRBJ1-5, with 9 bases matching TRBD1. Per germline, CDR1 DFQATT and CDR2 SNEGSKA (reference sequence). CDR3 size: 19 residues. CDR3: CSARDEAGTGIFSNQPRHF. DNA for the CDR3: TGCAGTGCTAGAGATGAGGCCGGGACAGGGATCTTTAGCAATCAGCCCCGGCATTTT.